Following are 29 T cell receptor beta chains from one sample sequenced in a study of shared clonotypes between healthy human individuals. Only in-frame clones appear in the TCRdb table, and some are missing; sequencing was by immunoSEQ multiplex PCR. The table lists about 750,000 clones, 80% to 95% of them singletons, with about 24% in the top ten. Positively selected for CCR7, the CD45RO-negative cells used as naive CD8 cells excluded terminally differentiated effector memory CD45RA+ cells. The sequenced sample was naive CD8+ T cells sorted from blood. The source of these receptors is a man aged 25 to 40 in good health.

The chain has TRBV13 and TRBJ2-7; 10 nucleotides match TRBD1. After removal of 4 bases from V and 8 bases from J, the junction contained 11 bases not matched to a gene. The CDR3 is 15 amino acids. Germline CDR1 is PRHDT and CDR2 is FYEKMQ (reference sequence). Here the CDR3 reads CASSSAGTGVIQQYF. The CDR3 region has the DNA TGTGCCAGCAGCTCCGCCGGGACAGGGGTGATTCAGCAGTACTTC. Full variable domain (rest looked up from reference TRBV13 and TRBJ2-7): AAGVIQSPRHLIKEKRETATLKCYPIPRHDTVYWYQQGPGQDPQFLISFYEKMQSDKGSIPDRFSAQQFSDYHSELNMSSLELGDSALYFCASSSAGTGVIQQYFGPGTRLTVT.

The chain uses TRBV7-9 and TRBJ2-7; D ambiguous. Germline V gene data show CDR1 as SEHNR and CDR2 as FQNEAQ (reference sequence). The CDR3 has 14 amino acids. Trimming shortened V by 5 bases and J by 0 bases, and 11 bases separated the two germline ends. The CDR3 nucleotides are TGTGCCAGCAGCCCCAGAAGTAGCTCCTACGAGCAGTACTTC. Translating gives CASSPRSSSYEQYF.

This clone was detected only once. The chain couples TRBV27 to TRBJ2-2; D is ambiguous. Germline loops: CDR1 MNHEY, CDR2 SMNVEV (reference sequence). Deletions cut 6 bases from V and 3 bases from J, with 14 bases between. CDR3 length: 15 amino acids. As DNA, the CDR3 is TGTGCCAGCAGCAGCACCCTGACTTACACCGGGGAGCTGTTTTTT. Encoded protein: CASSSTLTYTGELFF.

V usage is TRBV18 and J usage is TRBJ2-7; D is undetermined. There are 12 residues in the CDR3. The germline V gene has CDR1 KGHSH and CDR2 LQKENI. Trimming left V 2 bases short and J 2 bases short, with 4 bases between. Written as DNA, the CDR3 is TGTGCCAGCTCACCAAAGGCCTACGAGCAGTACTTC. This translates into CASSPKAYEQYF.

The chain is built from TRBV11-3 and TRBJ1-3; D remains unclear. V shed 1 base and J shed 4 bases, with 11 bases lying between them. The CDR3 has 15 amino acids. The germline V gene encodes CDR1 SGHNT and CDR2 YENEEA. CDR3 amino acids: CASSLGADRGNTIYF. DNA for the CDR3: TGTGCCAGCAGCTTAGGGGCTGACCGCGGAAACACCATATATTTT.

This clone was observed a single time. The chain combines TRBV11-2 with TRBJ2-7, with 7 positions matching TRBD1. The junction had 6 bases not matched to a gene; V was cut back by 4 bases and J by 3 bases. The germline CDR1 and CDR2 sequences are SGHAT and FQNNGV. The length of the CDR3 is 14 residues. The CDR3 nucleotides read TGTGCCAGCAGCTCCCTGACAGGGCTCTACGAGCAGTACTTC. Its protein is CASSSLTGLYEQYF.

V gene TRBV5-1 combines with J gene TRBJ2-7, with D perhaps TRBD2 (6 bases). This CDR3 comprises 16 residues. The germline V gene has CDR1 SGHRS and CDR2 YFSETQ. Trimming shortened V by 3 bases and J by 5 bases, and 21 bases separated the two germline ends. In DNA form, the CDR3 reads TGCGCCAGCAGCTCCCTCCAGACTAGTTTTATCGACGAGCAGTACTTC. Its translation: CASSSLQTSFIDEQYF.

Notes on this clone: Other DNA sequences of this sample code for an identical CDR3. CDR3 sequence reads: CASSLRGGSSYEQYF. The CDR3 coding sequence is TGTGCCAGCAGTTTGAGGGGGGGGTCCTCCTACGAGCAGTACTTC. The chain carries TRBV27 and TRBJ2-7, with D perhaps matching TRBD2 (7 bases). Germline values: CDR1 MNHEY, CDR2 SMNVEV (reference sequence). Trimming removed 3 bases at V and 0 bases at J, with 12 bases between. The CDR3 sequence is 15 residues long.

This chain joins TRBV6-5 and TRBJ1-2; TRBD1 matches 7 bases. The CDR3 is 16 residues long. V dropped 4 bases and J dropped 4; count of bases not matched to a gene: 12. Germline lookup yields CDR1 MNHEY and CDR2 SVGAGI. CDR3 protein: CASSSGQAQTFYGYTF. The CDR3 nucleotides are TGTGCCAGCAGTTCCGGACAGGCGCAAACCTTCTATGGCTACACCTTC.

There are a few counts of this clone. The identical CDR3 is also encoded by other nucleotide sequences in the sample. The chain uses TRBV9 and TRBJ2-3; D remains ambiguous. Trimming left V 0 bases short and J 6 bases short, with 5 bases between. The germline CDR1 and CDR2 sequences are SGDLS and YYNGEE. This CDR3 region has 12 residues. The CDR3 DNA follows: TGTGCCAGCAGCGTAGTAGCCGATACGCAGTATTTT. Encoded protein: CASSVVADTQYF.

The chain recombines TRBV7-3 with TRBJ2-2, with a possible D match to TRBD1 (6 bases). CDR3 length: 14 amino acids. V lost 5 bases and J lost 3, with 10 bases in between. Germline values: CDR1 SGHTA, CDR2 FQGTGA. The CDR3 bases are TGTGCCAGCAGCCAGGGGCTGCACACCGGGGAGCTGTTTTTT. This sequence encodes CASSQGLHTGELFF.

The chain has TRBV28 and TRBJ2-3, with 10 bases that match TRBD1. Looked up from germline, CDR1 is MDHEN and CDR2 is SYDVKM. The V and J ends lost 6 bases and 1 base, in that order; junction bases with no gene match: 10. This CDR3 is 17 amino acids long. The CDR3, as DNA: TGTGCCAGCAGCTTAGTCCGACAGGGGGCCGGCACAGATACGCAGTATTTT. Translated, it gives CASSLVRQGAGTDTQYF.

In nucleotides, the CDR3 is TGTGCCAGCAGTGGTCCTTACTTCCGTTCAACCTACAATGAGCAGTTCTTC. Its translation is CASSGPYFRSTYNEQFF. The gene calls are TRBV9 and TRBJ2-1; the D is unclear. This CDR3 spans 17 amino acids. Germline values: CDR1 SGDLS, CDR2 YYNGEE. V dropped 5 bases and J dropped 2 bases, with 20 bases sitting between them.

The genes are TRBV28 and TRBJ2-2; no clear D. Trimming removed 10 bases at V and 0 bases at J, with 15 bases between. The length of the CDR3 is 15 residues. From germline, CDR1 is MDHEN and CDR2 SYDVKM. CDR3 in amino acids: CATDPLGPNTGELFF. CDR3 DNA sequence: TGTGCCACTGACCCCCTTGGGCCGAACACCGGGGAGCTGTTTTTT. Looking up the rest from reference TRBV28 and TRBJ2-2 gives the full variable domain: DVKVTQSSRYLVKRTGEKVFLECVQDMDHENMFWYRQDPGLGLRLIYFSYDVKMKEKGDIPEGYSVSREKKERFSLILESASTNQTSMYLCATDPLGPNTGELFFGEGSRLTVL.

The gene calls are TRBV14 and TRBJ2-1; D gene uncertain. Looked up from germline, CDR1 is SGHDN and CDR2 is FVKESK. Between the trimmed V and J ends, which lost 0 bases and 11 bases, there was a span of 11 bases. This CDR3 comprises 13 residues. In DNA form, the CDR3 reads TGTGCCAGCAGCCAAGACTCGCCAGGAAAGCAGTTCTTC. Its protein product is CASSQDSPGKQFF. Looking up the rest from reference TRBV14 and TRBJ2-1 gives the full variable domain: EAGVTQFPSHSVIEKGQTVTLRCDPISGHDNLYWYRRVMGKEIKFLLHFVKESKQDESGMPNNRFLAERTGGTYSTLKVQPAELEDSGVYFCASSQDSPGKQFFGPGTRLTVL.

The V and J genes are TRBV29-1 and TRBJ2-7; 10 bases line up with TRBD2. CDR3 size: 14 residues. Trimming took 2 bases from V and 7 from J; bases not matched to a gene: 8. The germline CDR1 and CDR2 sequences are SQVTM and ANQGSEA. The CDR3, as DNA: TGCAGCGTTGAATCGACTAGCGGGCCCTTGGAGCAGTACTTC. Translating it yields CSVESTSGPLEQYF.

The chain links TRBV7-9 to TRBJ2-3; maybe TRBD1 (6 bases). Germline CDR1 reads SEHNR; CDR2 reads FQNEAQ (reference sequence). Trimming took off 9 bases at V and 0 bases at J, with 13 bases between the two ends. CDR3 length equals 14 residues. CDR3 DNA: TGTGCCAGTCACAGGGATACTAGCACAGATACGCAGTATTTT. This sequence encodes CASHRDTSTDTQYF.

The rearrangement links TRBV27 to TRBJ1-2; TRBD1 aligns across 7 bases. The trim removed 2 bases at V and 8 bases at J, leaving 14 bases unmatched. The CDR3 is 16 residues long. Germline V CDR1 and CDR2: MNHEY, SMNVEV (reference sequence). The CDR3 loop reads CASSLGQAATAGGYTF. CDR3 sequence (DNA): TGTGCCAGCAGTTTAGGACAGGCAGCGACCGCGGGGGGCTACACCTTC.

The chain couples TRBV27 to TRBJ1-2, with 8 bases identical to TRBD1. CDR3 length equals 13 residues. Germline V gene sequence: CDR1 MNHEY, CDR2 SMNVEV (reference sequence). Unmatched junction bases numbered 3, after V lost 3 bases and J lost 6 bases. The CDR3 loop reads CASSFQGANGYTF. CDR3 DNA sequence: TGTGCCAGCAGTTTTCAGGGGGCGAATGGCTACACCTTC.

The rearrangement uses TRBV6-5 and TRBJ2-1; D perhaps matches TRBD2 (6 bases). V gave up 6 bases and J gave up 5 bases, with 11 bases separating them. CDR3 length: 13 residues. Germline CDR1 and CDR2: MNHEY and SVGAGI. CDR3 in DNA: TGTGCCAGCAGGCCGGGACTGAACAATGAGCAGTTCTTC. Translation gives CASRPGLNNEQFF.

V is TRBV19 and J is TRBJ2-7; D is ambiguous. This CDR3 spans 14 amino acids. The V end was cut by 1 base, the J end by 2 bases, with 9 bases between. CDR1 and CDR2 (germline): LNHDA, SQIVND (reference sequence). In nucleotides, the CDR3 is TGTGCCAGTAGTATAGGAGGAGCTCCCTACGAGCAGTACTTC. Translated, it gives CASSIGGAPYEQYF.

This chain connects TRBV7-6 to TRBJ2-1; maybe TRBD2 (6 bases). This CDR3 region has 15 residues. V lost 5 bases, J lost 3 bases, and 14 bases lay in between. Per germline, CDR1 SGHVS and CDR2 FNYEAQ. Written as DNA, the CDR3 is TGTGCCAGCAGCGGGCGGGACCGGAGCTACAATGAGCAGTTCTTC. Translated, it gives CASSGRDRSYNEQFF. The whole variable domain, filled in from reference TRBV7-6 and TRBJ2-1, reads GAGVSQSPRYKVTKRGQDVALRCDPISGHVSLYWYRQALGQGPEFLTYFNYEAQQDKSGLPNDRFSAERPEGSISTLTIQRTEQRDSAMYRCASSGRDRSYNEQFFGPGTRLTVL.

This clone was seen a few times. The chain's CDR3 is CASSLGGEGHIQYF. The CDR3 coding sequence is TGTGCCAGCAGCTTAGGGGGAGAGGGACACATTCAGTACTTC. J is TRBJ2-4 and V is TRBV7-9, with D perhaps assigned TRBD1 or TRBD2 (5 bases each). This CDR3 is 14 amino acids long. V gave up 1 base and J gave up 8 bases, with 12 bases separating them. CDR1 is SEHNR, CDR2 FQNEAQ, per germline (reference sequence).

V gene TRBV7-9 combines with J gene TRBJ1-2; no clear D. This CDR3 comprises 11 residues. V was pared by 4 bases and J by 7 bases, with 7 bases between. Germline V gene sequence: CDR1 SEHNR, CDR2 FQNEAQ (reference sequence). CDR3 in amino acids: CASSYLRGYTF. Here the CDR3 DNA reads TGTGCCAGCAGCTACTTGCGTGGCTACACCTTC.

The CDR3 DNA is TGCGCCAGCAGCCAAGATCTAACCGGGACAGGGGCGGCAGATACGCAGTATTTT. This codes for CASSQDLTGTGAADTQYF. V is TRBV4-3 and J is TRBJ2-3, with 10 positions matching TRBD1. Trimming cost V 0 bases and J 4 bases; bases outside gene matches: 10. The CDR3 covers 18 residues. The V gene's germline CDR1 is LGHNA and CDR2 YSLEER.

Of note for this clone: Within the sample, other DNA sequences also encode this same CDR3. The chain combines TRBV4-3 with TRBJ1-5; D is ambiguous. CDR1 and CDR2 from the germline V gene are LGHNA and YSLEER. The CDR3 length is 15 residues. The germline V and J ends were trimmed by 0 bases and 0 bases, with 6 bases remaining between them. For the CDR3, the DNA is TGCGCCAGCAGCCAAGATCGGTATAGCAATCAGCCCCAGCATTTT. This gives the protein CASSQDRYSNQPQHF.

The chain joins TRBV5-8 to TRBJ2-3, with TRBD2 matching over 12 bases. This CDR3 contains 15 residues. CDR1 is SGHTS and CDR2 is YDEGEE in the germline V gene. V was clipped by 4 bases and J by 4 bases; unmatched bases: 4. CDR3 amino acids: CASSLLAGGADTQYF. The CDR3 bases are TGTGCCAGCAGCCTGCTAGCGGGGGGGGCAGATACGCAGTATTTT. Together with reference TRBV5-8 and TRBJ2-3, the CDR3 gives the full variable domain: EAGVTQSPTHLIKTRGQQATLRCSPISGHTSVYWYQQALGLGLQFLLWYDEGEERNRGNFPPRFSGRQFPNYSSELNVNALELEDSALYLCASSLLAGGADTQYFGPGTRLTVL.

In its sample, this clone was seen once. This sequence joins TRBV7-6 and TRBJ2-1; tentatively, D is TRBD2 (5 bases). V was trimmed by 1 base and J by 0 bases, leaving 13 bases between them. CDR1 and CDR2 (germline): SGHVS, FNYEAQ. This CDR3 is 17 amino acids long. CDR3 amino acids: CASSLEERMSSYNEQFF. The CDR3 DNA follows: TGTGCCAGCAGCTTAGAAGAGCGGATGAGCTCCTACAATGAGCAGTTCTTC.

CDR3 amino acids: CASSLGGGNEKLFF. CDR3 in DNA: TGCGCCAGCAGCTTGGGAGGGGGGAATGAAAAACTGTTTTTT. The chain couples TRBV5-1 to TRBJ1-4, with TRBD1 as a possible D gene (6 bases). CDR3 length equals 14 residues. The germline CDR1 and CDR2 sequences are SGHRS and YFSETQ. V was shortened by 0 bases and J by 5 bases, with 8 bases between the two germline ends.